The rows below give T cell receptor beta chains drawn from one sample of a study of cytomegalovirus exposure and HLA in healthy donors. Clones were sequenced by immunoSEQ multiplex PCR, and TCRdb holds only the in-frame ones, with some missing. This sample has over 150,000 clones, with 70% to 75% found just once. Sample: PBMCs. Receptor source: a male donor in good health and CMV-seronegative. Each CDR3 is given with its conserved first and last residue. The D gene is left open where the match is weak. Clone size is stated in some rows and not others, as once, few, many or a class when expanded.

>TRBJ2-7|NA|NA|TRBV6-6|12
CASTPAGYEQYF
TGTGCCAGCACCCCAGCGGGCTACGAGCAGTACTTC
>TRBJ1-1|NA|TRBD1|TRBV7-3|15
CASSLTSQGDTEAFF
TGTGCCAGCAGCTTAACGTCCCAGGGGGACACTGAAGCTTTCTTT
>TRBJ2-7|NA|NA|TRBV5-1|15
CASSLDREVSYEQYF
TGCGCCAGCAGCTTGGACAGGGAAGTTTCCTACGAGCAGTACTTC
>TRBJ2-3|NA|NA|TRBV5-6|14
CASSLTGSTDTQYF
TGTGCCAGCAGCTTGACAGGAAGCACAGATACGCAGTATTTT
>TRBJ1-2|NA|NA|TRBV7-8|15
CASSSSPGSRSGYTF
TGTGCCAGCAGCTCTAGCCCCGGATCCAGAAGCGGCTACACCTTC
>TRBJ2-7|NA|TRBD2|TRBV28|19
CASSSMTSGDRRIRYEQYF
TGTGCCAGCAGTTCGATGACTAGCGGGGACCGAAGGATCCGCTACGAGCAGTACTTC
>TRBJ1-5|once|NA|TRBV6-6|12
CASSRQGQPQHF
TGTGCCAGCAGTCGGCAGGGACAGCCCCAGCATTTT
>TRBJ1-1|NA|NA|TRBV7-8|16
CASSETSRLTNTEAFF
TGTGCCAGCAGCGAGACCAGTCGACTGACGAACACTGAAGCTTTCTTT
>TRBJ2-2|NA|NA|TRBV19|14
CASSIRRDTGELFF
TGTGCCAGTAGTATAAGGAGGGACACCGGGGAGCTGTTTTTT
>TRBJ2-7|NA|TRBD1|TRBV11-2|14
CASSLNQGQQAQYF
TGTGCCAGCAGCCTCAACCAGGGACAGCAGGCGCAGTACTTC
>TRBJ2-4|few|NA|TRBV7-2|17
CASSLFPNPAGQNIQYF
TGTGCCAGCAGCTTATTTCCGAATCCAGCGGGCCAAAACATTCAGTACTTC
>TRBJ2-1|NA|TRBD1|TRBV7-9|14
CASSPGQGLGEQFF
TGTGCCAGCAGCCCGGGACAGGGGTTAGGTGAGCAGTTCTTC
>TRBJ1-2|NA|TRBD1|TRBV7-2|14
CASSFKGAVGGYTF
TGTGCCAGCAGCTTTAAGGGGGCGGTGGGTGGCTACACCTTC
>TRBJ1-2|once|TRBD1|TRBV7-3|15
CASSLDPGQGSGYTF
TGTGCCAGCAGCTTAGATCCGGGACAGGGGTCTGGCTACACCTTC
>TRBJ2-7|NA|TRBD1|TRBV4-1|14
CASSHRDRAYEQYF
TGCGCCAGCAGCCACCGGGACAGGGCCTACGAGCAGTACTTC
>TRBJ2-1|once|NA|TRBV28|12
CASSISYNEQFF
TGTGCCAGCAGCATTTCCTACAATGAGCAGTTCTTC
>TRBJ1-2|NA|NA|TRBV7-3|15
CASSLTSQGNYGYTF
TGTGCCAGCAGCTTAACCTCCCAGGGCAACTATGGCTACACCTTC
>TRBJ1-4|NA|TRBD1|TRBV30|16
CASGRGQGTANEKLFF
TGTGCCTCCGGGAGGGGACAGGGAACGGCTAATGAAAAACTGTTTTTT
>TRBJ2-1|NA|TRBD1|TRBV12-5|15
CASGSRGRSPDEQFF
TGTGCTAGTGGTTCCAGGGGGCGAAGTCCGGATGAGCAGTTCTTC
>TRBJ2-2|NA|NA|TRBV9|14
CASSVGQGIRELFF
TGTGCCAGCAGCGTAGGCCAGGGGATTAGGGAGCTGTTTTTT
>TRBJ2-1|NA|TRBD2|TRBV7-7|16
CASSLSPSGRDNEQFF
TGTGCCAGCAGCTTATCCCCTAGCGGGAGGGACAATGAGCAGTTCTTC
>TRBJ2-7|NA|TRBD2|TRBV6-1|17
CASSVATSGFSSYEQYF
TGTGCCAGCAGTGTGGCGACTAGCGGGTTTAGCTCCTACGAGCAGTACTTC
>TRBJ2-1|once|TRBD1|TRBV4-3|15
CASSQERQGYDEQFF
TGCGCCAGCAGCCAAGAACGACAGGGTTACGATGAGCAGTTCTTC
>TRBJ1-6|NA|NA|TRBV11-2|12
CASRFGGSPLHF
TGTGCCAGCAGATTCGGAGGTTCACCCCTCCACTTT
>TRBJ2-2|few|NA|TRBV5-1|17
CASSLEPPGGPTGELFF
TGCGCCAGCAGCTTAGAGCCCCCCGGGGGGCCCACCGGGGAGCTGTTTTTT
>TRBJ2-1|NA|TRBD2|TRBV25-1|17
CACSPKSGLAGYNEQFF
TGTGCCTGCAGTCCAAAGTCGGGACTAGCGGGGTACAATGAGCAGTTCTTC
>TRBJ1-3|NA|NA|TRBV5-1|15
CASSLWTSRPDTIYF
TGCGCCAGCAGCTTGTGGACAAGTCGGCCGGACACCATATATTTT
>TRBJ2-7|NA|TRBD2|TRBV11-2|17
CASSPSRGVGLLYEQYF
TGTGCCAGCAGCCCCTCTCGGGGGGTCGGTCTACTCTACGAGCAGTACTTC